This TCR beta chain was retrieved from a study of OX40 agonist ivuxolimab in advanced cancers. Study summary: Patients in the trial were receiving intravenous ivuxolimab every 2 weeks, at doses of 0.01 to 10 mg/kg. Patients were around 83% male with ages about 23 to 90, mean around 61.

V was cut by 0 bases and J by 5 bases, with 18 bases left in between. This CDR3 spans 17 amino acids. The germline V gene encodes CDR1 LNHDA and CDR2 SQIVND (reference sequence). Whole-study results and caveats: Compared with others, partial responders at 0.1-3.0 mg/kg displayed clonal expansion among the lowest. CD8+ T cells (on average) carried more expanded clones than CD4+ T cells.

As concerns this clone: Its antigen remains unknown.

The table came from immunoSEQ multiplex PCR; TCRdb's copy has only in-frame clones and leaves some out. This table has tens of thousands of clones, approximately 84% appearing once. The chain joins TRBV19 to TRBJ2-3, with a weak D call TRBD2 (5 bases). The clonotype comes from an adult with an advanced solid tumor such as melanoma, head and neck, liver or kidney cancer. The sample consisted of CD4+ or CD8+ T cells sorted from blood, taken in a trial of the OX40 agonist ivuxolimab. The CDR3 coding sequence is TGTGCCAGTAGTATAGATCGTATTGGAGGTCCAGGAGATACGCAGTATTTT. Its translation is CASSIDRIGGPGDTQYF.